In this sample, the clone carrying this T cell receptor beta chain turned up a few times. The CDR3 contains 14 residues. Trimming stripped 4 bases from V and 1 base from J, with 10 bases between. CDR1 MNHEY and CDR2 SVGAGI come from the germline V gene. These data come from a study of identical twins. From the 5' RACE reads, TCRdb called clonotypes with MiXCR, one entry per CDR3 protein. The table lists some 230,000 distinct CDR3 sequences, 5.5% to 7.5% of them singletons, with about 14% in the top ten. The same specimen was also included in a second study, on T cells expressing NK-cell markers.

The sample taken for sequencing was CD8+ T cells sorted from blood. The chain links TRBV6-5 to TRBJ1-1; D uncertain. This TCR was recovered from a woman aged 18-30 years in good health. The CDR3 sequence is CASSWEETNTEAFF. DNA for the CDR3: TGTGCCAGCAGTTGGGAGGAAACGAACACTGAAGCTTTCTTT.